This TCR beta chain was sequenced in a study of beta chain features in type 1 diabetes. Overall study: There was similarity between patients and healthy donors in age, gender and cell yields. Findings of the study overall: Relative to healthy donors, patients appeared to have naive, central memory and Treg TCRB repertoires that were more similar. All four CD4+ subsets from Type 1 diabetes patients carried moderately but significantly shorter TCRB CDR3s.

CDR3 length equals 14 residues. V was pared by 6 bases and J by 4 bases, with 5 bases of the junction left unmatched. Per germline, CDR1 MDHEN and CDR2 SYDVKM. Every bit of the isolated RNA underwent reverse transcription, so sequencing read expressed TCRB transcripts. Assay: immunoSEQ multiplex PCR; the TCRdb copy retains only in-frame clones and omits some. Of fewer than 200,000 clones in the sample, 10% are singletons; the top ten hold 0.45% to 0.6%. Only a few counts were recorded for this clone. Its matching antigen is unknown. Sequenced sample: central memory CD4+ T cells from blood. This TCR was sampled from a man aged 25-45 years with type 1 diabetes. The V gene is TRBV28, the J gene TRBJ1-5; 8 bases fit TRBD1. In DNA form, the CDR3 reads TGTGCCAGCAGCCAGGGACAGGTAAATCAGCCCCAGCATTTT. Its translation is CASSQGQVNQPQHF. Full variable domain (missing parts from reference TRBV28 and TRBJ1-5): DVKVTQSSRYLVKRTGEKVFLECVQDMDHENMFWYRQDPGLGLRLIYFSYDVKMKEKGDIPEGYSVSREKKERFSLILESASTNQTSMYLCASSQGQVNQPQHFGDGTRLSIL.